A single T cell receptor beta chain is shown here with its context. The data were obtained in a study of blood T cell repertoires in COVID-19. TCRdb's copy holds only in-frame clones and misses some; the assay was immunoSEQ multiplex PCR. The table records 200,000 to 250,000 clones, over 65% of them present only once. Those enrolled, adults aged roughly 18 to 90 years, came from around 24 US areas. The CDR3 sequence is 17 residues long. The germline V and J ends were trimmed by 1 base and 1 base, with 16 bases remaining between them. In germline, CDR1 is MGHDK, CDR2 SYGVNS. The chain has TRBV25-1 and TRBJ2-5; D may be TRBD2 (6 bases). Sequenced sample: PBMCs or T cells enriched from blood (not recorded which). The clonotype comes from a woman aged 55 to 70 who had recovered from COVID-19. The DNA of the CDR3 is TGTGCCAGCAGTGAATCAGGGCTAGCGACAATCCAAGAGACCCAGTACTTC. It specifies CASSESGLATIQETQYF. The full variable domain, completed using reference TRBV25-1 and TRBJ2-5, is EADIYQTPRYLVIGTGKKITLECSQTMGHDKMYWYQQDPGMELHLIHYSYGVNSTEKGDLSSESTVSRIRTEHFPLTLESARPSHTSQYLCASSESGLATIQETQYFGPGTRLLVL.